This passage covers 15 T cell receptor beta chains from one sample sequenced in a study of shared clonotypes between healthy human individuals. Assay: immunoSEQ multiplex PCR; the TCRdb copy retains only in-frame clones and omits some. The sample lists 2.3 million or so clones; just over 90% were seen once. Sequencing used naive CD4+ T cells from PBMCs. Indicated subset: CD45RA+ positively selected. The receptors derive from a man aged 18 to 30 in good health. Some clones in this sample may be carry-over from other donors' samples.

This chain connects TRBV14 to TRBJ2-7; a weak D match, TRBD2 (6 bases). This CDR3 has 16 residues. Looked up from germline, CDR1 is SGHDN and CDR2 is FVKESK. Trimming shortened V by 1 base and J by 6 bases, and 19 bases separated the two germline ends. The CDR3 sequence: CASSQGLGEVYSEQYF. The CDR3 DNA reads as TGTGCCAGCAGCCAAGGCTTAGGGGAGGTCTACTCCGAGCAGTACTTC.

The CDR3 reads CASTLGGTTEAFF. The CDR3 DNA follows: TGTGCCAGCACCCTCGGGGGGACCACTGAAGCTTTCTTT. The chain combines TRBV7-6 with TRBJ1-1; TRBD1 is a possible D gene (5 bases). CDR3 length equals 13 residues. From germline, CDR1 is SGHVS and CDR2 FNYEAQ. V lost 7 bases and J lost 4, with 13 bases in between.

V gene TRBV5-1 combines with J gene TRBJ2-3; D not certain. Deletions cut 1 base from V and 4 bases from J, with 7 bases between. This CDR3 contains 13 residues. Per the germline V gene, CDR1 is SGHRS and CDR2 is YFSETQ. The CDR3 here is CASSLLQPDTQYF. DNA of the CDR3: TGCGCCAGCAGCTTGCTACAGCCAGATACGCAGTATTTT.

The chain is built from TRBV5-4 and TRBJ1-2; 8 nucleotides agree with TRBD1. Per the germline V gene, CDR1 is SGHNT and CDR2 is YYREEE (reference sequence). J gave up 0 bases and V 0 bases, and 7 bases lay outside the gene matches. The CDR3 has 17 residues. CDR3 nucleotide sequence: TGTGCCAGCAGCTTGGGGCCAGGGGGCGGAGCTAACTATGGCTACACCTTC. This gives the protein CASSLGPGGGANYGYTF.

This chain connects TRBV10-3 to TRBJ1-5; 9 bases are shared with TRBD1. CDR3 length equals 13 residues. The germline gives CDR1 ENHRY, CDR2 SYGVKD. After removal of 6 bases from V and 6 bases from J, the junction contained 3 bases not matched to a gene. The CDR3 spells CAIRETGGQPQHF. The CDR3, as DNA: TGTGCCATCAGAGAGACAGGGGGTCAGCCCCAGCATTTT.

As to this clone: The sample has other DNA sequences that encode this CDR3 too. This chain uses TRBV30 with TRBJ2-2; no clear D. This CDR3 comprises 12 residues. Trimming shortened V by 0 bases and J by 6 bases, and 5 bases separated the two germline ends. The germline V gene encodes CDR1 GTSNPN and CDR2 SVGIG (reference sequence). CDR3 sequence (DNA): TGTGCCTGGAGTGTAAGCCCCGGGGAGCTGTTTTTT. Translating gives CAWSVSPGELFF.

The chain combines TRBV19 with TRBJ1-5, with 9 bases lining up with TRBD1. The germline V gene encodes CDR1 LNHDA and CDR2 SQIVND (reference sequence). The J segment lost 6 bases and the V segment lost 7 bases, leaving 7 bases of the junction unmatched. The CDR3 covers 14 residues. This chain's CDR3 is CASKEQGARQPQHF. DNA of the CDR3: TGTGCCAGTAAAGAACAGGGGGCACGTCAGCCCCAGCATTTT.

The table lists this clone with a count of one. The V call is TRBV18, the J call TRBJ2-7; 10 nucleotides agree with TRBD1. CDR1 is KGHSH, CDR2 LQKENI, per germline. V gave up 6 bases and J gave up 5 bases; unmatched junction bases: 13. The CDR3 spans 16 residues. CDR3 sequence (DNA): TGTGCCAGCTCCCTGGAGAGTTTGGGACAGGGGAACGAGCAGTACTTC. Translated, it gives CASSLESLGQGNEQYF.

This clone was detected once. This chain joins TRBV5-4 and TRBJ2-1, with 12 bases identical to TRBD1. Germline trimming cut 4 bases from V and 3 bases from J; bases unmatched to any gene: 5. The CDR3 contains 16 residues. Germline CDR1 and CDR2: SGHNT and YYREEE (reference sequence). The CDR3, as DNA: TGTGCCAGCAGCCGCGGGACAGGGGGCATCTACAATGAGCAGTTCTTC. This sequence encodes CASSRGTGGIYNEQFF.

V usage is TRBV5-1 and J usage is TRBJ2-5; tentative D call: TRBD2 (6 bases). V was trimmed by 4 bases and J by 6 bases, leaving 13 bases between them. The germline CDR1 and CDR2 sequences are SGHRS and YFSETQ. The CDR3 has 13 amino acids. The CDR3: CASSPLGRKTQYF. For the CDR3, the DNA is TGCGCCAGCAGCCCTCTGGGGAGGAAGACCCAGTACTTC.

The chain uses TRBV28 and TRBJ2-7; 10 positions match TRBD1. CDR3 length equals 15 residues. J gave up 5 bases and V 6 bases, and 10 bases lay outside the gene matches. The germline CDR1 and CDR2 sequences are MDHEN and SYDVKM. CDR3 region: CASSNLGTGVHEQYF. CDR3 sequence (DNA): TGTGCCAGCAGCAACCTAGGGACAGGGGTCCACGAGCAGTACTTC.

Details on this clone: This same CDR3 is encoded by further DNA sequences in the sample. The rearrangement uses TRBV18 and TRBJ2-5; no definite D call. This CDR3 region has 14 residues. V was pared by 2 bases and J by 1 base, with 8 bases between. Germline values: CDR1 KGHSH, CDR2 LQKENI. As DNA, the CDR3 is TGTGCCAGCTCACCAGGGATCCCCCAAGAGACCCAGTACTTC. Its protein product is CASSPGIPQETQYF.

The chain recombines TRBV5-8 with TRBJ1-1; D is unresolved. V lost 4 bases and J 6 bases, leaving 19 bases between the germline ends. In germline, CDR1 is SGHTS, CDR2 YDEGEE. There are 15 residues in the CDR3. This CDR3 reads CASSLTSRGVAEAFF. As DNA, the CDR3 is TGTGCCAGCAGCCTTACCTCCCGCGGGGTCGCTGAAGCTTTCTTT.

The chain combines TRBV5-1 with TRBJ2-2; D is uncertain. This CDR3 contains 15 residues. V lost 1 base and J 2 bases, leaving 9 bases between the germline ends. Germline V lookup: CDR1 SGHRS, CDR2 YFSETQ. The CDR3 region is CASSLPEDNTGELFF. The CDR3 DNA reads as TGCGCCAGCAGCTTGCCCGAGGACAACACCGGGGAGCTGTTTTTT.

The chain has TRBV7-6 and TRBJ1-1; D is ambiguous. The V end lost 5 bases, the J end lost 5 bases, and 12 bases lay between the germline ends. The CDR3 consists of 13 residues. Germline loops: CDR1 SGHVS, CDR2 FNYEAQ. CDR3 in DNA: TGTGCCAGCAGCCGAGGACGGTGGACTGAAGCTTTCTTT. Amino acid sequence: CASSRGRWTEAFF.